This TCR beta chain was obtained from a study of Ad26.COV2.S vaccination and SARS-CoV-2 variants. Study-wide context: The donor participated in the COV1001 trial, in its Ad26.COV2.S arm. By the intramuscular route, Ad26.COV2.S was given once, or twice 56 days apart.

Treatment denoted: around 19 received Ad26.COV2.S at low or high dose, single or two shots; roughly five received placebo; per-sample allocation not given. Each sample was drawn 63 days after the first injection (of vaccine or placebo). Libraries were prepared by immunoSEQ multiplex PCR; TCRdb keeps only in-frame clonotypes and omits some of them. This table holds some 390,000 clones, less than 90% found once. This CDR3 is built from 12 residues. The germline gives CDR1 SGHDT, CDR2 YYEEEE. The V end was cut by 4 bases, the J end by 4 bases, with 8 bases between. This chain joins TRBV5-6 and TRBJ1-1; no clear D gene. The clonotype was recovered from a person aged 18-65 years who received the Ad26.COV2.S COVID-19 vaccine or a placebo. Material: peripheral blood, obtained in a trial of Ad26.COV2.S vaccine versus placebo. The CDR3 DNA follows: TGTGCCAGCAGCCTACGGCGCACTGAAGCTTTCTTT. It encodes CASSLRRTEAFF.